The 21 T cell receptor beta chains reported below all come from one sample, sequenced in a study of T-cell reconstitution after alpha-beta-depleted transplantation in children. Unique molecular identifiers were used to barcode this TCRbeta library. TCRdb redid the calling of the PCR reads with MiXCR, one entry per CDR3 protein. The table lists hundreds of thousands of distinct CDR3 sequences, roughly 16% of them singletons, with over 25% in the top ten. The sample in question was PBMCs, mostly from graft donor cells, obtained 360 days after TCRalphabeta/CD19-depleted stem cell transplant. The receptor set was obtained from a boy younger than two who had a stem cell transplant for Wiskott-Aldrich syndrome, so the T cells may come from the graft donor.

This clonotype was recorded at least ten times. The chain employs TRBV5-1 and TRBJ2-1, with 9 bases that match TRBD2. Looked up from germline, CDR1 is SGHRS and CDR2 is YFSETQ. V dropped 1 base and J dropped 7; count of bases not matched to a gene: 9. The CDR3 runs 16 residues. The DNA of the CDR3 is TGCGCCAGCAGCTTGTCAGCGGGGGGCCCCTGGAATGAGCAGTTCTTC. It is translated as CASSLSAGGPWNEQFF. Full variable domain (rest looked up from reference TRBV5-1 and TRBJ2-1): KAGVTQTPRYLIKTRGQQVTLSCSPISGHRSVSWYQQTPGQGLQFLFEYFSETQRNKGNFPGRFSGRQFSNSRSEMNVSTLELGDSALYLCASSLSAGGPWNEQFFGPGTRLTVL.

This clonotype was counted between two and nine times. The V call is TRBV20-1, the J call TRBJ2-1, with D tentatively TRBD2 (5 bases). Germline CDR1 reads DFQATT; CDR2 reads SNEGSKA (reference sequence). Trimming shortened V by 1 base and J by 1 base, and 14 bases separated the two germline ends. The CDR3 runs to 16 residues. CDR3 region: CSARVAEGASYNEQFF. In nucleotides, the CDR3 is TGCAGTGCTAGAGTTGCAGAGGGAGCATCCTACAATGAGCAGTTCTTC.

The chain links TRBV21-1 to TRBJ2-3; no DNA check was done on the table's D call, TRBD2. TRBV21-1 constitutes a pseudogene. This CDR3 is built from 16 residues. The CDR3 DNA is TGTGCCAGCAGCAAAGAGAGACTAGCGGTAACAGATACGCAGTATTTT. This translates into CASSKERLAVTDTQYF.

CDR3 sequence (DNA): TGCGCCAGCAGCTTGGCACGCAACAATGAGCAGTTCTTC. Its translation is CASSLARNNEQFF. The gene calls are TRBV5-1 and TRBJ2-1; D is ambiguous. Germline CDR1 is SGHRS and CDR2 is YFSETQ. The CDR3 length is 13 residues. V lost 0 bases and J 5 bases, leaving 6 bases between the germline ends.

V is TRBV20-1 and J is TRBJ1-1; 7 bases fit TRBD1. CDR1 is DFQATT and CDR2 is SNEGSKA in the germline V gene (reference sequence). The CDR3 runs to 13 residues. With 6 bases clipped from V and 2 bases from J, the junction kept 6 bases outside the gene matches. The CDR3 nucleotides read TGCAGTGCCCTAAGGGACAGCAACACTGAAGCTTTCTTT. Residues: CSALRDSNTEAFF.

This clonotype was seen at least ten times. In DNA form, the CDR3 reads TGTGCCAGCAGCCAAGTGGCGGGGGGTAGCACCGGGGAGCTGTTTTTT. It specifies CASSQVAGGSTGELFF. The chain has TRBV3-1 and TRBJ2-2, with 8 nucleotides matching TRBD2. V shed 1 base, J shed 4 bases, and the junction held 5 bases outside the gene matches. In germline, CDR1 is LGHDT, CDR2 YNNKEL (reference sequence). This CDR3 is built from 16 residues.

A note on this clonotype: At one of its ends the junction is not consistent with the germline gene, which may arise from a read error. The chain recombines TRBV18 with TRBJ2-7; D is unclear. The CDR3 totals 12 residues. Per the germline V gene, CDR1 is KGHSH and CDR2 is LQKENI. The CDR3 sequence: CASAAITGGLHF. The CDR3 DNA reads TGTGCCAGCGCAGCTATCACGGGTGGTTTGCACTTC.

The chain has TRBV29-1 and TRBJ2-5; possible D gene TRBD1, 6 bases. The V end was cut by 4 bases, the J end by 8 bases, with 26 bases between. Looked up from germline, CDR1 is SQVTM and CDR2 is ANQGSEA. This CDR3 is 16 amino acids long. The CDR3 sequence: CSVVGQGHSRVETQYF. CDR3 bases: TGCAGCGTTGTGGGACAAGGCCATTCCAGAGTGGAAACCCAGTACTTC.

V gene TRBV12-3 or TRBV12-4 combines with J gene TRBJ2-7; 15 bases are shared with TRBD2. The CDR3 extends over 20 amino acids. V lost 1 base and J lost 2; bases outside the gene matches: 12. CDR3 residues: CASSLGLGLAGGPSPYEQYF. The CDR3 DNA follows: TGTGCCAGCAGTTTAGGCCTCGGACTAGCGGGAGGGCCATCCCCCTACGAGCAGTACTTC.

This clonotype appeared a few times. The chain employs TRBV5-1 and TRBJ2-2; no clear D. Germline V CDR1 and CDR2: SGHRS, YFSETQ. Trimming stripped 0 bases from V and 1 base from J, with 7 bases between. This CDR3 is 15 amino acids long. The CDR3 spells CASSLARVNTGELFF. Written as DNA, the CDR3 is TGCGCCAGCAGCTTGGCCCGGGTGAACACCGGGGAGCTGTTTTTT.

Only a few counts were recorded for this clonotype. The CDR3 bases are TGTGCCAGCAGCTTAAGCCCCAGGGCCAATCAGCCCCAGCATTTT. Protein: CASSLSPRANQPQHF. V gene TRBV5-5 combines with J gene TRBJ1-5; the D gene is possibly TRBD1 (5 bases). The germline V and J ends were trimmed by 2 bases and 3 bases, with 12 bases remaining between them. The CDR3 covers 15 residues. The germline CDR1 and CDR2 sequences are SGHKS and YYEKEE (reference sequence).

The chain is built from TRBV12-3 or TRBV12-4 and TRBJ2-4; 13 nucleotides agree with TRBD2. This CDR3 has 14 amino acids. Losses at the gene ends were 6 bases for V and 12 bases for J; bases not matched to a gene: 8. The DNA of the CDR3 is TGTGCCAGCAGGACACCCGGGACTAGCGGGGATCAGTACTTC. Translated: CASRTPGTSGDQYF.

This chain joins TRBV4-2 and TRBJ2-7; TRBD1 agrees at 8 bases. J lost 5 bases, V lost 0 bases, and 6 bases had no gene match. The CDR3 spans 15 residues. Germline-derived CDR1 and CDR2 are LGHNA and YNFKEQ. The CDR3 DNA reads TGTGCCAGCAGCCAAGAGGCCAGGGGGCCCGACGAGCAGTACTTC. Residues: CASSQEARGPDEQYF.

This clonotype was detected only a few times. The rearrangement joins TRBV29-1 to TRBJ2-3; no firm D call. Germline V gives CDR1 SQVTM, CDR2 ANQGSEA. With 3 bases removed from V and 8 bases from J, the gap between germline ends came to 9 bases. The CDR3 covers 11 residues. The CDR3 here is CSVESLGTQYF. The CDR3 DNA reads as TGCAGCGTTGAGTCCCTCGGTACGCAGTATTTT.

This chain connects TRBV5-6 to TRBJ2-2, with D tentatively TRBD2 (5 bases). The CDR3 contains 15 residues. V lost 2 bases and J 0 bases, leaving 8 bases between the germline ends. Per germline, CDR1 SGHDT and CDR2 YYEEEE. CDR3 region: CASSLFGANTGELFF. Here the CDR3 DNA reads TGTGCCAGCAGCTTATTCGGGGCGAACACCGGGGAGCTGTTTTTT.

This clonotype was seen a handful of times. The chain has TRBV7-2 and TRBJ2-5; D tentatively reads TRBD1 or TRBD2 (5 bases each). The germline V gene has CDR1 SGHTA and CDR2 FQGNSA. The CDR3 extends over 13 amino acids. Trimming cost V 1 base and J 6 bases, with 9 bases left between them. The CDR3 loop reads CASSLEGRQTQYF. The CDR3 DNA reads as TGTGCCAGCAGCTTAGAGGGACGGCAGACCCAGTACTTC.

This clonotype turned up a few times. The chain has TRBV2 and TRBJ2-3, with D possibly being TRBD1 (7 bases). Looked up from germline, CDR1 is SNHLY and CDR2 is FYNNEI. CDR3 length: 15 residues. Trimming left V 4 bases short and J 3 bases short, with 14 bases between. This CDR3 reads CASSVGRGDTDTQYF. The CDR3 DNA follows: TGTGCCAGCAGTGTCGGCAGGGGGGATACAGATACGCAGTATTTT.

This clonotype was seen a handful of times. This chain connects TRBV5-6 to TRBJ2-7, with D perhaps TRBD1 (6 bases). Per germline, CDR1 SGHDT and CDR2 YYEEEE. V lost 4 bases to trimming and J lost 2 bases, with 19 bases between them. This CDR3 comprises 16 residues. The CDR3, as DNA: TGTGCCAGCAGCGTGGCCGGACAGTCAATTACCTACGAGCAGTACTTC. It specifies CASSVAGQSITYEQYF.

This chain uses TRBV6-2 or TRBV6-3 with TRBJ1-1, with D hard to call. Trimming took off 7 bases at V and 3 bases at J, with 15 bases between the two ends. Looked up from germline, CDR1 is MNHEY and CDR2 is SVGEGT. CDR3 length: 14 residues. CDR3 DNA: TGTGCCAGCAAGAGAGGCTCGACGCACACTGAAGCTTTCTTT. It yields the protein CASKRGSTHTEAFF.

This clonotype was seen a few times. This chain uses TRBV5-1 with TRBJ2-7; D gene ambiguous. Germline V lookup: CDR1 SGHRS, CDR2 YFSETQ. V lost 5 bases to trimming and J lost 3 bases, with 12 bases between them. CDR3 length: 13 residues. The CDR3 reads CASSRAPRYEQYF. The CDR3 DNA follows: TGCGCCAGCAGTAGAGCGCCTCGCTACGAGCAGTACTTC.

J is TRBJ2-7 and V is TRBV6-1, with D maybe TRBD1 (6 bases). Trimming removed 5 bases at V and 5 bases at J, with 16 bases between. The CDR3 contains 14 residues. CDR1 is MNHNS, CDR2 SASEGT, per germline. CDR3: CASSPTGPGDEQYF. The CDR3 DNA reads TGTGCCAGCAGTCCGACAGGCCCCGGGGACGAGCAGTACTTC.